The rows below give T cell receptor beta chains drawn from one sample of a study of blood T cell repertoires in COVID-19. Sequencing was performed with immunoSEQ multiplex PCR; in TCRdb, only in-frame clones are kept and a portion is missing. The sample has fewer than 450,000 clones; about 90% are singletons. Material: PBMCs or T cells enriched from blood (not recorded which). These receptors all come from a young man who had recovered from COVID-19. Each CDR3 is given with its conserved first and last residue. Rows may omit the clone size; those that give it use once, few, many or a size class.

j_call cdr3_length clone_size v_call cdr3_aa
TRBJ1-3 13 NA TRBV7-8 CASGTPGPNTIYF
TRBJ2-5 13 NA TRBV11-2 CASSLGGRETQYF
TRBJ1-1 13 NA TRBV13 CASSLGAKLGAFF
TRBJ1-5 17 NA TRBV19 CASSPGTGGRVNQPQHF
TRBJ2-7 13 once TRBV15 CATEGTSGYEQYF
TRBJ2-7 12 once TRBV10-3 CAISSGEYEQYF
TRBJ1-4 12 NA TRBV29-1 CSGGTGDEKLFF
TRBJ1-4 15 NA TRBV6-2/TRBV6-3 CASSPVQGLNEKLFF
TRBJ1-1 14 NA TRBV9 CASSVLDVNTEAFF
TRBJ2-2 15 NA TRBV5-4 CASSFSGTGVGELFF
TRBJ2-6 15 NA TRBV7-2 CASSLQGFGANVLTF
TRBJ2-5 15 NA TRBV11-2 CASRPPRQGSETQYF
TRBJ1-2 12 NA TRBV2 CASKTGDYGYTF
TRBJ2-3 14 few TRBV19 CASKNAVCPDTQYF
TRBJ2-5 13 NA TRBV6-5 CASRGNGGETQYF
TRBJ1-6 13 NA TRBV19 CASSMSAGTPLHF
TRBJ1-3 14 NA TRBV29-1 CSVEFRGTGNTIYF
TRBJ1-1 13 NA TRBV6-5 CASSQGVSTEAFF
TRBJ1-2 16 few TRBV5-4 CASSSPTGGRDYGYTF
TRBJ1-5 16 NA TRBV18 CASSLAGTGINQPQHF
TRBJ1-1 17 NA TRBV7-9 CASSLVSWGKEDTEAFF
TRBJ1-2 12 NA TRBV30 CARRGLLYGYTF
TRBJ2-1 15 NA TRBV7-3 CASSLSPGLLNEQFF
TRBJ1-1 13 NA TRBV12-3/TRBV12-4 CASTQRGSTEAFF
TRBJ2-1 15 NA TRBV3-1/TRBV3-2 CASSQASGNINEQFF
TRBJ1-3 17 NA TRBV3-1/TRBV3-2 CASSLQGQARSGNTIYF
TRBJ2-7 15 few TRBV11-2 CASGRRTAISYEQYF
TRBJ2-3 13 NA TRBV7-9 CASSFPSTDTQYF
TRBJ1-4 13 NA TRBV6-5 CASRGVDGEKLFF
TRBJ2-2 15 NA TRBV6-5 CASSKTTPGTGELFF
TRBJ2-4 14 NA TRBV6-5 CASRVLAEKNIQYF
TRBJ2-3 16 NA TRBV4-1 CASSQEAGGRGDTQYF
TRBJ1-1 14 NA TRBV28 CASSPTGINTEAFF
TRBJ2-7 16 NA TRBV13 CASSLGLRGGYGEQYF
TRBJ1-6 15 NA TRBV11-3 CASSLGDRSNSPLHF
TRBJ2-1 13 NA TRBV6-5 CASRLPPRGEQFF
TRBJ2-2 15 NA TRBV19 CASSIWTPHTGELFF
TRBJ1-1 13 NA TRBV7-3 CASRYTPNTEAFF
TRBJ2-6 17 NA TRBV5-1 CASRLRTGGTGANVLTF
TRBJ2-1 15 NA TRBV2 CASTLAGGPYNEQFF
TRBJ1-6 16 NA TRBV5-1 CASSLASQGLSSPLHF
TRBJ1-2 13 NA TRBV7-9 CASSSEANYGYTF
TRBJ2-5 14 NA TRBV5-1 CASSFSGGQETQYF
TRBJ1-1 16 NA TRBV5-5 CASSLGGSGVLIEAFF
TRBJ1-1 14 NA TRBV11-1 CASSSDRGGTEAFF
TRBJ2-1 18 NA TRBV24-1 CATSDSVRDRGRSYEQFF
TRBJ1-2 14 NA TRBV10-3 CAISGLQGDGGYTF
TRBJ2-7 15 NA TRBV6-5 CASSSAGDPTYEQYF
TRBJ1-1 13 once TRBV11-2 CASSLLRGTEAFF
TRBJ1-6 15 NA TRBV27 CASTPRGERSSPLHF
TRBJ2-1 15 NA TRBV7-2 CASSFTSGSGGEQFF
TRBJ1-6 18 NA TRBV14 CASSQGLKGARVNSPLHF
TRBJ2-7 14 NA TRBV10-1 CASRVDRVGYEQYF